This T cell receptor beta chain was identified during a study of blood T cell repertoires in COVID-19. The CDR3 runs 10 residues. V lost 5 bases to trimming and J lost 7 bases, with 9 bases between them. The germline CDR1 and CDR2 sequences are DFQATT and SNEGSKA (reference sequence). The repertoire was sequenced with immunoSEQ multiplex PCR; TCRdb's copy has only in-frame clones and lacks some. The table lists fewer than 400,000 clones, approximately 88% of them singletons. Sequenced sample: PBMCs or T cells enriched from blood (not recorded which). The receptor was isolated from a man aged 30-40 years who had recovered from COVID-19. The chain uses TRBV20-1 and TRBJ2-7; D gene unclear. CDR3 region: CSAVLVEQYF. The CDR3 DNA reads TGCAGTGCTGTCCTCGTGGAGCAGTACTTC.